The 14 T cell receptor beta chains listed next were all sequenced from one sample in a study of vaccination effects on CD4 cells after COVID-19. Their antigen targets remain unknown. Expansion of antigen-specific CD4+ T cells with viral peptide pools was carried out by the ViraFEST assay before sequencing. Following an approximately 9-day culture, CD4+ T cells were purified. Generated by immunoSEQ multiplex PCR, the TCRdb table keeps only in-frame clones and is missing some. Among roughly 20,000 clones listed, 70% were seen once. This sample comprised CD4+ T cells from PBMCs cultured with HCoV-229E spike peptides, obtained before COVID-19 vaccination. These receptors all come from a human donor who received a COVID-19 vaccine.

The genes are TRBV3-1 (or the pseudogene TRBV3-2) and TRBJ2-3, with 12 bases matching TRBD2. CDR1 and CDR2 (germline): LGHDT, YNNKEL (reference sequence). The CDR3 has 15 amino acids. After removal of 2 bases from V and 9 bases from J, the junction contained 6 bases not matched to a gene. CDR3 bases: TGTGCCAGCAGCCAACTAGCGGGGGGGGTCTGGACGCAGTATTTT. Its protein product is CASSQLAGGVWTQYF.

The rearrangement uses TRBV3-1 (or the pseudogene TRBV3-2) and TRBJ2-2, with TRBD2 identical over 10 bases. Trimming removed 1 base from V and 4 bases from J; junction bases left unmatched: 3. CDR1 and CDR2 from the germline V gene are LGHDT and YNNKEL (reference sequence). CDR3 length equals 16 residues. CDR3 protein: CASSQVLAGVTGELFF. In nucleotides, the CDR3 is TGTGCCAGCAGCCAAGTTCTAGCGGGAGTCACCGGGGAGCTGTTTTTT.

The chain uses TRBV24-1 and TRBJ1-5; D ambiguous. The germline V gene has CDR1 KGHDR and CDR2 SFDVKD. The V gene lost 3 bases and the J gene lost 4 bases, with 3 bases spanning the gap. This CDR3 spans 12 amino acids. CDR3 DNA: TGTGCCACCAGTGATGCGAATCAGCCCCAGCATTTT. It encodes CATSDANQPQHF.

The chain links TRBV5-1 to TRBJ1-1, with 8 bases identical to TRBD1. Germline lookup yields CDR1 SGHRS and CDR2 YFSETQ. The CDR3 is made up of 15 amino acids. Trimming cost V 1 base and J 4 bases; bases outside gene matches: 6. CDR3 residues: CASSLIGQGSTEAFF. CDR3 sequence (DNA): TGCGCCAGCAGCTTGATCGGACAGGGCAGCACTGAAGCTTTCTTT.

The chain recombines TRBV5-1 with TRBJ2-5; TRBD2 might be the D (6 bases). CDR3 size: 15 residues. Germline lookup yields CDR1 SGHRS and CDR2 YFSETQ. Trimming cost V 2 bases and J 0 bases, with 11 bases left between them. The CDR3 region has the DNA TGCGCCAGCAGCTTTGTCGGGAGAAACCAAGAGACCCAGTACTTC. This sequence encodes CASSFVGRNQETQYF.

This clone was counted a few times. CDR3 in amino acids: CASSTGAFSSYEQYF. The CDR3 DNA sequence: TGTGCCAGTAGCACCGGGGCCTTTAGCTCCTACGAGCAGTACTTC. The chain employs TRBV19 and TRBJ2-7; D possibly uses TRBD1 or TRBD2 (5 bases each). In germline, CDR1 is LNHDA, CDR2 SQIVND (reference sequence). The length of the CDR3 is 15 residues. V dropped 6 bases and J dropped 0 bases, with 15 bases sitting between them.

The gene calls are TRBV12-3 or TRBV12-4 and TRBJ2-7, with no clear D. There are 11 residues in the CDR3. V was pared by 7 bases and J by 4 bases, with 8 bases between. CDR3 nucleotides: TGTGCCAGCACCAAGGGTTACGAGCAGTACTTC. This encodes CASTKGYEQYF.

This clone was counted once. V usage is TRBV2 and J usage is TRBJ2-7; D is unresolved. CDR1 is SNHLY and CDR2 is FYNNEI in the germline V gene. Between the trimmed V and J ends, which lost 2 bases and 3 bases, there was a span of 14 bases. This CDR3 spans 15 amino acids. The chain's CDR3 is CASSEKVLVRYEQYF. The CDR3 region has the DNA TGTGCCAGCAGTGAAAAGGTCCTGGTTCGCTACGAGCAGTACTTC.

This rearrangement joins TRBV9 to TRBJ2-7; D not certain. CDR3 length equals 12 residues. Between the trimmed V and J ends, which lost 3 bases and 0 bases, there was a span of 4 bases. CDR1 and CDR2 (germline): SGDLS, YYNGEE. The CDR3 sequence: CASSASSYEQYF. The CDR3 nucleotides are TGTGCCAGCAGCGCTAGCTCCTACGAGCAGTACTTC. Full variable domain (rest looked up from reference TRBV9 and TRBJ2-7): DSGVTQTPKHLITATGQRVTLRCSPRSGDLSVYWYQQSLDQGLQFLIQYYNGEERAKGNILERFSAQQFPDLHSELNLSSLELGDSALYFCASSASSYEQYFGPGTRLTVT.

Only one count was recorded for this clone. V gene TRBV9 combines with J gene TRBJ1-6; maybe TRBD1 (6 bases). Per the germline V gene, CDR1 is SGDLS and CDR2 is YYNGEE. Trimming left V 0 bases short and J 0 bases short, with 10 bases between. The CDR3 runs 17 residues. CDR3 bases: TGTGCCAGCAGCGTAGGTAGGGGGAGCTCCTATAATTCACCCCTCCACTTT. This sequence encodes CASSVGRGSSYNSPLHF.

The J gene is TRBJ2-3, the V gene TRBV7-9; weak D call: TRBD1 (5 bases). CDR3 length: 14 residues. Trimming left V 2 bases short and J 0 bases short, with 6 bases between. Germline V gene lookup returns CDR1 SEHNR and CDR2 FQNEAQ (reference sequence). CDR3 in amino acids: CASSLRGSTDTQYF. The CDR3 DNA follows: TGTGCCAGCAGCTTAAGGGGAAGCACAGATACGCAGTATTTT.

Judged by abundance, this clone is medium-sized. The V call is TRBV6-5, the J call TRBJ2-7; a possible D gene is TRBD1 (6 bases). This CDR3 has 15 amino acids. The germline V and J ends were trimmed by 3 bases and 6 bases, with 18 bases remaining between them. CDR1 MNHEY and CDR2 SVGAGI come from the germline V gene. Here the CDR3 DNA reads TGTGCCAGCAGTTATAACAGGGACCCAATCTCCGAGCAGTACTTC. Its translation is CASSYNRDPISEQYF.

This chain links TRBV19 with TRBJ1-5; D remains ambiguous. Looked up from germline, CDR1 is LNHDA and CDR2 is SQIVND (reference sequence). Trimming took off 1 base at V and 3 bases at J, with 4 bases between the two ends. The CDR3 covers 13 residues. CDR3 amino acids: CASSIGDNQPQHF. The DNA of the CDR3 is TGTGCCAGTAGTATAGGGGACAATCAGCCCCAGCATTTT.

A few counts support this clone. The chain joins TRBV9 to TRBJ2-2, with TRBD2 identical over 7 bases. CDR1 is SGDLS, CDR2 YYNGEE, per germline. With 0 bases clipped from V and 0 bases from J, the junction kept 2 bases outside the gene matches. This CDR3 contains 16 residues. CDR3 DNA sequence: TGTGCCAGCAGCGTAGGGGGGGGGACGAACACCGGGGAGCTGTTTTTT. Translating gives CASSVGGGTNTGELFF.